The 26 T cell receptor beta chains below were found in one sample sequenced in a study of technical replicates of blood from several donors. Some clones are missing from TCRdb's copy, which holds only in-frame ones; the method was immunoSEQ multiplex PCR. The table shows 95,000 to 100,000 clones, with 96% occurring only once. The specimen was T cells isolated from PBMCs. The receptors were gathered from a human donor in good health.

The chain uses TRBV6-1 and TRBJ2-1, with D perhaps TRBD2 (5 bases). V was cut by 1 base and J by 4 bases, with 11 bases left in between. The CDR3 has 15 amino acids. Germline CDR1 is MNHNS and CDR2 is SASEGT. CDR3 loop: CASSEGLPVYNEQFF. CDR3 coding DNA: TGTGCCAGCAGTGAAGGACTACCCGTTTACAATGAGCAGTTCTTC.

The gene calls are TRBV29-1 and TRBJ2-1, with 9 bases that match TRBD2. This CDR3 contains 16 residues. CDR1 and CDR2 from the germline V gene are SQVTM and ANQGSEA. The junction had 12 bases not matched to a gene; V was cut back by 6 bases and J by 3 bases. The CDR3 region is CSVSHDISGSYNEQFF. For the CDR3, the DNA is TGCAGCGTCTCCCATGATATTAGCGGGAGCTACAATGAGCAGTTCTTC.

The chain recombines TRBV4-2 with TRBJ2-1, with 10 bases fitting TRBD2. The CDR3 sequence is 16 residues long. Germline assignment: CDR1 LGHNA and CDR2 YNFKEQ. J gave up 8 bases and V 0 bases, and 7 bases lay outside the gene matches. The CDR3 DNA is TGTGCCAGCAGCCAAGATTGGCCTAGCGGGGGAGATGAGCAGTTCTTC. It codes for CASSQDWPSGGDEQFF.

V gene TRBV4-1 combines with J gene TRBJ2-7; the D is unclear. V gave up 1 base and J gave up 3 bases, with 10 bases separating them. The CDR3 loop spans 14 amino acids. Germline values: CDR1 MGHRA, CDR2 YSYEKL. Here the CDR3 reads CASSQGYGDYEQYF. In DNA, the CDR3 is TGCGCCAGCAGCCAAGGGTACGGAGACTACGAGCAGTACTTC.

CDR3 DNA sequence: TGCGCCAGCAGCACTAGCGGATCCACAGATACGCAGTATTTT. Its protein is CASSTSGSTDTQYF. The chain recombines TRBV5-1 with TRBJ2-3; 8 bases map to TRBD2. J lost 2 bases, V lost 4 bases, and 3 bases had no gene match. The length of the CDR3 is 14 residues. Germline values: CDR1 SGHRS, CDR2 YFSETQ.

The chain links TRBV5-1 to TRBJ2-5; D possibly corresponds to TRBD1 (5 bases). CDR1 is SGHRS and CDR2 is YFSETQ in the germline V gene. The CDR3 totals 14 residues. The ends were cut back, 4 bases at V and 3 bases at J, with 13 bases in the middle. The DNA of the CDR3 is TGCGCCAGCAGCCCTATGACAGTGAAAGAGACCCAGTACTTC. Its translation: CASSPMTVKETQYF.

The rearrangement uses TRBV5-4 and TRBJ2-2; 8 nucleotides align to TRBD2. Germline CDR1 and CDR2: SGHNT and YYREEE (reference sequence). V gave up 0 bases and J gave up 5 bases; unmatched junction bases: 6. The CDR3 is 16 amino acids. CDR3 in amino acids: CASSLVGGLETGELFF. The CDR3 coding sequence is TGTGCCAGCAGCTTGGTTGGGGGACTAGAGACCGGGGAGCTGTTTTTT.

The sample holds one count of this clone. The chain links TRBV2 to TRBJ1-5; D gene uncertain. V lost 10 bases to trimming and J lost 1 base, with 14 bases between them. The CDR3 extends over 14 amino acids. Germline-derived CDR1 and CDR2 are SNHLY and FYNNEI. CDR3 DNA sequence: TGTGCCACCTCCCTGGAGCAGAGCAATCAGCCCCAGCATTTT. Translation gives CATSLEQSNQPQHF.

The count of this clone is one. CDR3 amino acids: CSVEAPLWTGQSGTQYF. CDR3 in DNA: TGCAGCGTTGAAGCCCCCTTGTGGACGGGACAATCCGGTACGCAGTATTTT. This chain links TRBV29-1 with TRBJ2-3, with D maybe TRBD1 (6 bases). The CDR3 contains 17 residues. Germline-derived CDR1 and CDR2 are SQVTM and ANQGSEA. The V gene lost 1 base and the J gene lost 8 bases, with 25 bases spanning the gap.

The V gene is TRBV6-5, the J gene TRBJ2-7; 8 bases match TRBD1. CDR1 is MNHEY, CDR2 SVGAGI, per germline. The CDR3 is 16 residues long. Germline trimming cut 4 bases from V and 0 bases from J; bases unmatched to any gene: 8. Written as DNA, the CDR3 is TGTGCCAGCAGTTCCATGGGGACAGGTTTCTCCTACGAGCAGTACTTC. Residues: CASSSMGTGFSYEQYF.

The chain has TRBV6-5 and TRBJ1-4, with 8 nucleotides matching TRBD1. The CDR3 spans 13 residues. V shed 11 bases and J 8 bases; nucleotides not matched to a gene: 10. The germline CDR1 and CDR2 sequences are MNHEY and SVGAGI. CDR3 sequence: CAGLDRGVEKLFF. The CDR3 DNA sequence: TGTGCCGGATTAGACAGGGGAGTAGAAAAACTGTTTTTT.

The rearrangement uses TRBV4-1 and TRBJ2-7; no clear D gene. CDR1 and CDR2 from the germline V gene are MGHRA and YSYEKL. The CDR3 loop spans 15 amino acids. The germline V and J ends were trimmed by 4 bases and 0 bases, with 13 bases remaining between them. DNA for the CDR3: TGCGCCAGCAGCCCAAGTGGGCCGAGCTCCTACGAGCAGTACTTC. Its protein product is CASSPSGPSSYEQYF.

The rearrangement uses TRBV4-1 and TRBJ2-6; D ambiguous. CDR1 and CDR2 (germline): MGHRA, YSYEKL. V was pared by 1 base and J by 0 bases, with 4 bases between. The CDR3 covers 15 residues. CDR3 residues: CASSQVGSGANVLTF. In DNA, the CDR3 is TGCGCCAGCAGCCAAGTCGGCTCTGGGGCCAACGTCCTGACTTTC.

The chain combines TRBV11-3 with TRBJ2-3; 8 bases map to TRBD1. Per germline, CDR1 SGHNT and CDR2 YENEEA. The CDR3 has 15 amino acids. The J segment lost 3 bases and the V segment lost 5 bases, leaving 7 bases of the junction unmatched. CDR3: CASSIGQGRTDTQYF. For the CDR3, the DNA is TGTGCCAGCAGCATAGGACAGGGAAGGACAGATACGCAGTATTTT.

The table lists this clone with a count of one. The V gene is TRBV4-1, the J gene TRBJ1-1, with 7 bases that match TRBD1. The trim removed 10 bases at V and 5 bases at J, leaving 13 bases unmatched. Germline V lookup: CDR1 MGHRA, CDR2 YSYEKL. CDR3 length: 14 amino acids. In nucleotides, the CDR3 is TGCGCCACCCGGGACAGTGACGGACGAACTGAAGCTTTCTTT. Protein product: CATRDSDGRTEAFF.

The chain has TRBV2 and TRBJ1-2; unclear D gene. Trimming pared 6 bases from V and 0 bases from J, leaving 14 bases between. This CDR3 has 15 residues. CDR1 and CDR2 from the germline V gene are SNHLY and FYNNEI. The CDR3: CASSNRVLANYGYTF. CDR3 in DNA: TGTGCCAGCAGCAACCGGGTCCTAGCTAACTATGGCTACACCTTC.

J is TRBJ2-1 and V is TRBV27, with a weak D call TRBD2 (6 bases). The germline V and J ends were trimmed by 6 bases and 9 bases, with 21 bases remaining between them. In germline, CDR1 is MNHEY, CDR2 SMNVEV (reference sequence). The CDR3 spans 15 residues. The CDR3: CASSQPAGPAGEQFF. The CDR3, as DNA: TGTGCCAGCAGCCAACCAGCGGGCCCTGCCGGTGAGCAGTTCTTC.

The CDR3 DNA sequence: TGTGCCAGCAGCGTAGCTACCGCGGGCAACCGCTACGAGCAGTACTTC. Amino acid sequence: CASSVATAGNRYEQYF. This chain uses TRBV9 with TRBJ2-7; the D gene is possibly TRBD2 (5 bases). Germline V gene data show CDR1 as SGDLS and CDR2 as YYNGEE. The length of the CDR3 is 16 residues. The V and J ends lost 0 bases and 3 bases respectively, with 16 bases between them.

Here the CDR3 DNA reads TGTGCCAGCACCCCGGGGGGGGTAATCAATCAGCCCCAGCATTTT. Protein product: CASTPGGVINQPQHF. The chain employs TRBV2 and TRBJ1-5; perhaps TRBD1 as D (5 bases). This CDR3 spans 15 amino acids. Germline CDR1 and CDR2: SNHLY and FYNNEI. The germline V and J ends were trimmed by 7 bases and 3 bases, with 16 bases remaining between them.

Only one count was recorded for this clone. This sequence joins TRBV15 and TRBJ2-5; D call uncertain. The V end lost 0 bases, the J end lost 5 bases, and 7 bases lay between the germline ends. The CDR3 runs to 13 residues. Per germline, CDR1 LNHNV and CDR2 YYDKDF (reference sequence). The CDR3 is CATSREQIETQYF. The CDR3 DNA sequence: TGTGCCACCAGCAGAGAACAAATCGAGACCCAGTACTTC.

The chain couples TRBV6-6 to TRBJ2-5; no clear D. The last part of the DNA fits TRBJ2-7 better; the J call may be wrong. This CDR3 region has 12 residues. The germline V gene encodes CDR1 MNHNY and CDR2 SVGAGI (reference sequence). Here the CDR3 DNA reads TGTGCCAGCAGTTACTCCTCCTACGAGCAGTACTTC. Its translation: CASSYSSYEQYF.

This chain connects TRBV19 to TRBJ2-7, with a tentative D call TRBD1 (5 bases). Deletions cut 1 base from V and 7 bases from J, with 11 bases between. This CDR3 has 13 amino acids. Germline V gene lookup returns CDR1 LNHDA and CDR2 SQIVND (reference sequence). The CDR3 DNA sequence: TGTGCCAGTAGTATAGTAGACAGTGGAGAGCAGTACTTC. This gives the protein CASSIVDSGEQYF.

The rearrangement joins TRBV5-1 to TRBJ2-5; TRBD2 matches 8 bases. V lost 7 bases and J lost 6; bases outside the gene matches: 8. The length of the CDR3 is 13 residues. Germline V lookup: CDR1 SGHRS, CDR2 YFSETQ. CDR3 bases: TGCGCCAGCGGCGACCGGGGGGGAAAGACCCAGTACTTC. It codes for CASGDRGGKTQYF.

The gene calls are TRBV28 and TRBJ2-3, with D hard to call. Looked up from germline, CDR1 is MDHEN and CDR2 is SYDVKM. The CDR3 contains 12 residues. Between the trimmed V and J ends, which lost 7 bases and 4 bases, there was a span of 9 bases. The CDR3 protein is CASISFPDTQYF. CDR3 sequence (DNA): TGTGCCAGCATCAGTTTCCCAGATACGCAGTATTTT.

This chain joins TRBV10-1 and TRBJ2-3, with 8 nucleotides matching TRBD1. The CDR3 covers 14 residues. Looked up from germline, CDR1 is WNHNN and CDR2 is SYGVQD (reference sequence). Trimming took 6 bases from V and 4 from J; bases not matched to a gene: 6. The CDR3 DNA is TGCGCCAGCAGCGGGACAGGAAGGGCAGATACGCAGTATTTT. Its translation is CASSGTGRADTQYF.

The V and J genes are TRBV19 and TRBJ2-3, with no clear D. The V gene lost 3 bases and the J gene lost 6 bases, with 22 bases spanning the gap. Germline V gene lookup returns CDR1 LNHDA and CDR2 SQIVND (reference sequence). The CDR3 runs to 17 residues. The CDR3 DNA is TGTGCCAGTAGTATCCCCCTCGACCCACGTTCACAGGATACGCAGTATTTT. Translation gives CASSIPLDPRSQDTQYF. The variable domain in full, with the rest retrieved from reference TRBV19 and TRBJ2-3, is DGGITQSPKYLFRKEGQNVTLSCEQNLNHDAMYWYRQDPGQGLRLIYYSQIVNDFQKGDIAEGYSVSREKKESFPLTVTSAQKNPTAFYLCASSIPLDPRSQDTQYFGPGTRLTVL.